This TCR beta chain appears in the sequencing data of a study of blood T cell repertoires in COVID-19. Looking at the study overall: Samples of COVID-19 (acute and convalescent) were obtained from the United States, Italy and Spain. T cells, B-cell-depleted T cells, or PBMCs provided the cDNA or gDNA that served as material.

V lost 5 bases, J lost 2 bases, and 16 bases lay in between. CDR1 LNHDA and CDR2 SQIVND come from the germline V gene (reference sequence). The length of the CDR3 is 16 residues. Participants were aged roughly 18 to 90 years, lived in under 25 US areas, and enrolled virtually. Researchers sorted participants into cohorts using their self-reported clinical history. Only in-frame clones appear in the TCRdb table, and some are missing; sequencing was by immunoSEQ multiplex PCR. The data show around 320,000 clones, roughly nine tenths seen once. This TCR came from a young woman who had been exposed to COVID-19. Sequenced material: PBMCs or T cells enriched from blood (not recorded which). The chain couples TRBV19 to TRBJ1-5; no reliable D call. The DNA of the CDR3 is TGTGCCAGTAGTCCCTACGGAGGGTTTGGCAATCAGCCCCAGCATTTT. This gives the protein CASSPYGGFGNQPQHF.